This TCR beta chain came from a study of breast tumors, draining lymph nodes, adjacent tissues. Study-wide points: Tumor repertoires ranked between lymph nodes and nontumor tissue in diversity, with V and J gene preferences. That most tumor T cells come from lymph nodes remained unproven. Data fit most tumor T cells coming from lymph node, expanding in tumor.

The V gene end was trimmed by 5 bases and the J gene end by 1 base; junction bases not matched to a gene: 4. Germline V gives CDR1 ENHRY, CDR2 SYGVKD. CDR3 size: 15 residues. One entry per CDR3 protein, called by TCRdb with MiXCR from the multiplex PCR reads. The sample contains about 11,000 distinct CDR3 sequences, approximately 35% of which appear only once. This clonotype was seen ten or more times. Its antigen is unknown. The chain uses TRBV10-3 and TRBJ1-2; 10 bases fit TRBD1. Sequenced sample: breast tumor tissue. The sequence was obtained from a female donor with breast cancer. Some clones in this sample may be carry-over from other donors' samples. The CDR3 spells CAISPGQGVNYGYTF. The CDR3, as DNA: TGTGCCATCAGTCCTGGACAGGGGGTTAACTATGGCTACACCTTC.